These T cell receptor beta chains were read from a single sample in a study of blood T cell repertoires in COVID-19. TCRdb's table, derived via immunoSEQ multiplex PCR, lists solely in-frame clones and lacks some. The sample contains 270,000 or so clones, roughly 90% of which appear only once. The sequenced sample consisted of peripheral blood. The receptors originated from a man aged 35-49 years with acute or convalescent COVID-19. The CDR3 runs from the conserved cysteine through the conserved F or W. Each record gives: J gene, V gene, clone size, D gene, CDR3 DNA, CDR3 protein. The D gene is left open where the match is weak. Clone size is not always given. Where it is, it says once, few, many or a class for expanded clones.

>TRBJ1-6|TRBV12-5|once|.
TGTGCTAGTGGTGCCCAGGGCTCTAATTCACCCCTCCACTTT
CASGAQGSNSPLHF
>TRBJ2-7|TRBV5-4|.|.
TGTGCCAGCAGCTTGGCCGACGAGCAGTACTTC
CASSLADEQYF
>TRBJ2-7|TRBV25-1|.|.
TGTGCCTTGCGTTGCTACGAGCAGTACTTC
CALRCYEQYF
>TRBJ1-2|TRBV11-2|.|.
TGTGCCAGCAGCTTGAGCGCGAATGGCTACACCTTC
CASSLSANGYTF
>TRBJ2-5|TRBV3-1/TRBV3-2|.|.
TGTGCCAGCAGCCAAGACCCCGGAGGGGAGACCCAGTACTTC
CASSQDPGGETQYF
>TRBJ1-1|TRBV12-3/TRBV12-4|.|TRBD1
TGTGCCGCGGGACAGGGGTTGAACACTGAAGCTTTCTTT
CAAGQGLNTEAFF
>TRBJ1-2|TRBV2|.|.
TGTGCCAGCAGGGACAGCAGCTATGGCTACACCTTC
CASRDSSYGYTF
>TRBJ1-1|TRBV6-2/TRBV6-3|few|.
TGTGCCAGCAGTTCAACTACGGGGAGAGGAACTGAAGCTTTCTTT
CASSSTTGRGTEAFF
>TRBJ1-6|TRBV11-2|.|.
TGTGCCAGCAGCTTAGTGCGGGGTAATTCACCCCTCCACTTT
CASSLVRGNSPLHF
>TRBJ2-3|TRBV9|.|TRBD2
TGTGCCAGCAGCGGAACAAGTAGCGGGTCAGATACGCAGTATTTT
CASSGTSSGSDTQYF
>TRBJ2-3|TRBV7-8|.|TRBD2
TGTGCCAGCAGCCGGGGACTAGGCACAGATACGCAGTATTTT
CASSRGLGTDTQYF
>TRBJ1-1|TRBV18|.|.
TGTGCCAGCTCACCAATTGAGGGAATCACTGAAGCTTTCTTT
CASSPIEGITEAFF
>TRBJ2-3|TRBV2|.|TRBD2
TGTGCCAGCACCGTAGCGGGGGATTCCGCGGATACGCAGTATTTT
CASTVAGDSADTQYF
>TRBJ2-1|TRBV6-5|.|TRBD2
TGTGCCAGCAGCCGCGGGACTAGCGGGGGCGGGGGGCAGTTCTTC
CASSRGTSGGGGQFF
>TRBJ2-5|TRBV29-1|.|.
TGCAGCGTTGAATTCCAGGCGACAGAGACCCAGTACTTC
CSVEFQATETQYF
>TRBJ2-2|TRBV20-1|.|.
TGCAGTGCTAGAACTTCCGGGGAGCTGTTTTTT
CSARTSGELFF
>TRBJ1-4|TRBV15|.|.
TGTGCCACCAGCAGACCCCGGGGGGCAACTAATGAAAAACTGTTTTTT
CATSRPRGATNEKLFF
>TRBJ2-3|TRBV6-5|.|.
TGTGCCACCAGTCCAGGGGACACAGATACGCAGTATTTT
CATSPGDTDTQYF
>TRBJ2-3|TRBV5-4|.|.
TGTGCCAGCAGCTCGGACAGCCGCACAGATACGCAGTATTTT
CASSSDSRTDTQYF
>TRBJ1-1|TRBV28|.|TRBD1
TGTGCCAGCAGCTGGGAGGACAGGGTGAACACTGAAGCTTTCTTT
CASSWEDRVNTEAFF
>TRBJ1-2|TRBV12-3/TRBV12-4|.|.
TGTGCCAGCAGGGGAGTCGGTGGCTACACCTTC
CASRGVGGYTF
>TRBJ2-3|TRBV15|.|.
TGTGCCACCAGCAGAGATTCGACAGCGAATACGCAGTATTTT
CATSRDSTANTQYF
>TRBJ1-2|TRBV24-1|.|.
TGTGCCACCAGTGGCGTTGGTGGCTACACCTTC
CATSGVGGYTF
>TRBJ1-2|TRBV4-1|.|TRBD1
TGCGCCAGCAGCCAAGATTTGACAGGGGGTCTCGGCTATGGCTACACCTTC
CASSQDLTGGLGYGYTF
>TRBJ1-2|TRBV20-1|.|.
TGCAGTGCTAGTACAGGGCCTAACTATGGCTACACCTTC
CSASTGPNYGYTF
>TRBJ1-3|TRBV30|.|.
TGTGCCTGGAGTGTATCTAATTTCGCAAACACCATATATTTT
CAWSVSNFANTIYF
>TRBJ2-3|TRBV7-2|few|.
TGTGCCAGCAGCTTAGGGGGCGACTATACGCAGTATTTT
CASSLGGDYTQYF
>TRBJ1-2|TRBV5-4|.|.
TGTGCCAGCAGGCGGGACGTAAGTGACACTAACTATGGCTACACCTTC
CASRRDVSDTNYGYTF
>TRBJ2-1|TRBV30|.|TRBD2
TGTGCCTGGACACTGACTAGCGGGGGCCTATCGAAGCAGTTCTTC
CAWTLTSGGLSKQFF
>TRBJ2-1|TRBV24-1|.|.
TGTGCCACCCGGGGAACGGTCCCTTACAATGAGCAGTTCTTC
CATRGTVPYNEQFF
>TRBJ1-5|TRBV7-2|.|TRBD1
TGTGCCAGCAGCTTTCAGGGGGCCCTAGATCAGCCCCAGCATTTT
CASSFQGALDQPQHF
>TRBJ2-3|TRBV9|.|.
TGTGCCAGCAGCTCACGAGGGAGGGGGAGCACAGATACGCAGTATTTT
CASSSRGRGSTDTQYF
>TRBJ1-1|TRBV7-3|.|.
TGTGCCAGCAGCCGGGAGGTGGGCACTGAAGCTTTCTTT
CASSREVGTEAFF
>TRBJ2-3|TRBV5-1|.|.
TGCGCCAGCAGCTTGGACCCTTCGGGGGATACGCAGTATTTT
CASSLDPSGDTQYF
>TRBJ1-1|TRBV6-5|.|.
TGTGCCAGCAGTACAGGGTTGCTTGAAGCTTTCTTT
CASSTGLLEAFF
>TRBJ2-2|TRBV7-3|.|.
TGTGCCAGCGGTCGACAAGGAAGAACCGGGGAGCTGTTTTTT
CASGRQGRTGELFF
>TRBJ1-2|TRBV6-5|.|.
TGTGCCAGCGGACAGTCCTACTATGGCTACACCTTC
CASGQSYYGYTF